The clone carrying this TCR beta chain came up once. Its target is not known. Repertoires were generated with immunoSEQ multiplex PCR, while TCRdb's copy carries only in-frame clones and drops some. Here the sample spans 25,000 to 40,000 clones, roughly 60% being singletons. These data come from a study of vaccination effects on CD4 cells after COVID-19. Expansion with viral peptide pools was applied to antigen-specific CD4+ T cells by the ViraFEST assay prior to sequencing. Culturing for about 10 days preceded CD4+ T cell isolation. All study participants received two doses of BNT162b2 or mRNA-1273 vaccine. V was trimmed by 6 bases and J by 3 bases, leaving 2 bases between them. This CDR3 has 11 residues. CDR1 and CDR2 (germline): SGHDN, FVKESK.

This sequence was found in a human donor who received a COVID-19 vaccine. The material sequenced was CD4+ T cells from PBMCs cultured with SARS-CoV-2 spike peptides, taken after COVID-19 vaccination. The V gene is TRBV14, the J gene TRBJ1-4; D is unresolved. The CDR3 is CASRANEKLFF. Here the CDR3 DNA reads TGTGCCAGCAGGGCTAATGAAAAACTGTTTTTT.